These T cell receptor beta chains were read from a single sample in a study of blood T cell repertoires in COVID-19. Sequenced by immunoSEQ multiplex PCR; TCRdb stores in-frame clones only, minus some. The sample yields approximately 300,000 clones, around four fifths seen once. Material for sequencing was peripheral blood. All receptors derive from a woman aged 45-59 years with acute or convalescent COVID-19. Both conserved end residues are part of each CDR3. D genes are given only for firm matches. Part of the rows lack a size; the others show once, few, many or a class for expanded clones.

>TRBD1|NA|TRBV3-1/TRBV3-2|TRBJ2-3
CASSHGRDRRTDTQYF
TGTGCCAGCAGCCATGGACGGGACAGGCGCACAGATACGCAGTATTTT
>NA|NA|TRBV7-9|TRBJ1-2
CASSSEGQQNYGYTF
TGTGCCAGCAGCTCAGAAGGACAGCAAAACTATGGCTACACCTTC
>TRBD1|NA|TRBV29-1|TRBJ1-1
CSARTGVTEAFF
TGCAGCGCCCGGACAGGGGTAACTGAAGCTTTCTTT
>TRBD2|NA|TRBV11-2|TRBJ2-7
CASSLIAGGFYEQYF
TGTGCCAGCAGCCTGATAGCGGGAGGTTTCTACGAGCAGTACTTC
>NA|NA|TRBV5-1|TRBJ1-1
CASSLASTANTEAFF
TGCGCCAGCAGCTTGGCCTCGACAGCGAACACTGAAGCTTTCTTT
>NA|NA|TRBV30|TRBJ2-4
CAVRRGDIQYF
TGTGCCGTGCGGAGGGGTGACATTCAGTACTTC
>NA|NA|TRBV19|TRBJ1-5
CASSIVGRGSDQPQHF
TGTGCCAGTAGTATAGTGGGCAGGGGAAGTGACCAGCCCCAGCATTTT
>TRBD1|NA|TRBV7-9|TRBJ1-5
CASSLGDRELNQPQHF
TGTGCCAGCAGCTTAGGGGACAGGGAATTGAATCAGCCCCAGCATTTT
>NA|NA|TRBV30|TRBJ1-4
CAWSVGGGATNEKLFF
TGTGCCTGGAGTGTAGGTGGGGGGGCGACTAATGAAAAACTGTTTTTT
>TRBD2|few|TRBV6-5|TRBJ2-1
CASRPQTSGRGEQFF
TGTGCCAGCAGACCCCAGACTAGCGGGAGGGGTGAGCAGTTCTTC
>TRBD1|once|TRBV4-1|TRBJ1-5
CASSQRTGGEAQHF
TGCGCCAGCAGCCAACGGACAGGGGGGGAGGCCCAGCATTTT
>NA|NA|TRBV7-2|TRBJ2-1
CASSFRGGNEQFF
TGTGCCAGCAGCTTCAGGGGTGGCAATGAGCAGTTCTTC
>NA|NA|TRBV2|TRBJ1-3
CASSGGHANTIYF
TGTGCCAGCAGTGGGGGACATGCAAACACCATATATTTT
>NA|NA|TRBV6-1|TRBJ1-2
CASSEGTGNYGYTF
TGTGCCAGCAGTGAAGGAACAGGGAACTATGGCTACACCTTC
>NA|NA|TRBV24-1|TRBJ1-1
CATQGLGTEAFF
TGTGCCACCCAGGGTCTGGGGACTGAAGCTTTCTTT
>NA|once|TRBV7-8|TRBJ2-2
CASSRTATGELFF
TGTGCCAGCAGCCGGACAGCTACCGGGGAGCTGTTTTTT
>NA|NA|TRBV4-3|TRBJ2-1
CASSQNRLNEQFF
TGCGCCAGCAGCCAAAACAGGCTCAATGAGCAGTTCTTC
>NA|NA|TRBV11-2|TRBJ1-4
CASTPRAGHNEKLFF
TGTGCCAGCACCCCCCGGGCGGGGCATAATGAAAAACTGTTTTTT
>TRBD1|NA|TRBV6-2/TRBV6-3|TRBJ2-7
CASSFPLRDSSSYEQYF
TGTGCCAGCAGTTTCCCCCTCCGGGACAGCAGCTCCTACGAGCAGTACTTC
>NA|NA|TRBV30|TRBJ1-1
CAWSGPGTSLNTEAFF
TGTGCCTGGAGTGGTCCCGGGACAAGTCTTAACACTGAAGCTTTCTTT
>TRBD2|NA|TRBV7-2|TRBJ2-1
CASSLNAGGPNEQFF
TGTGCCAGCAGCTTAAACGCGGGAGGTCCCAATGAGCAGTTCTTC
>TRBD1|NA|TRBV11-1|TRBJ2-3
CASSNRFTGVDTQYF
TGTGCCAGCAGCAATCGCTTTACAGGGGTGGATACGCAGTATTTT
>TRBD1|few|TRBV6-5|TRBJ1-1
CASRFGQGKAFF
TGTGCCAGCAGATTCGGACAGGGCAAAGCTTTCTTT
>TRBD1|NA|TRBV24-1|TRBJ1-2
CATGDRENGYTF
TGTGCCACCGGGGACAGGGAAAATGGCTACACCTTC
>NA|NA|TRBV11-2|TRBJ2-7
CASSLVTGETSEQYF
TGTGCCAGCAGCTTAGTTACGGGAGAAACCTCCGAGCAGTACTTC
>TRBD1|NA|TRBV4-2|TRBJ1-1
CASRLRQGTNTEAFF
TGTGCCAGCAGACTTAGACAGGGGACAAACACTGAAGCTTTCTTT
>NA|NA|TRBV20-1|TRBJ2-2
CSASRSMELFF
TGCAGTGCTAGTCGGAGTATGGAGCTGTTTTTT
>TRBD1|NA|TRBV30|TRBJ2-1
CAWRVVRTGSYNEQFF
TGTGCCTGGAGAGTGGTGCGGACAGGGAGCTACAATGAGCAGTTCTTC
>TRBD2|few|TRBV4-3|TRBJ2-2
CASSPEQLGLAVNTGELFF
TGCGCCAGCAGCCCGGAACAGCTAGGGCTAGCGGTGAACACCGGGGAGCTGTTTTTT
>TRBD2|NA|TRBV27|TRBJ2-3
CATLPRAGVGDTQYF
TGTGCCACCCTCCCTCGTGCGGGAGTTGGAGATACGCAGTATTTT
>NA|NA|TRBV12-5|TRBJ2-1
CASARGLVSYNEQFF
TGTGCTAGTGCCAGAGGACTGGTCTCCTACAATGAGCAGTTCTTC
>NA|NA|TRBV9|TRBJ2-5
CASSVGGGQETQYF
TGTGCCAGCAGCGTAGGAGGAGGACAAGAGACCCAGTACTTC
>NA|NA|TRBV9|TRBJ2-3
CASRSETSTDTQYF
TGTGCCAGCAGGAGCGAGACGAGCACAGATACGCAGTATTTT
>TRBD1|NA|TRBV29-1|TRBJ1-1
CSVERDRYTEAFF
TGCAGCGTTGAAAGGGACAGGTACACTGAAGCTTTCTTT
>NA|NA|TRBV12-3/TRBV12-4|TRBJ1-2
CASSFNRWSYTF
TGTGCCAGCAGTTTTAACAGATGGAGCTACACCTTC
>NA|once|TRBV6-6|TRBJ2-1
CASRFGTPGNEQFF
TGTGCCAGCAGATTTGGGACACCGGGCAATGAGCAGTTCTTC
>NA|NA|TRBV19|TRBJ2-3
CASSESTDTQYF
TGTGCCAGTAGTGAGAGCACAGATACGCAGTATTTT
>NA|NA|TRBV4-1|TRBJ1-2
CASGKGRGNDYGYTF
TGCGCCAGCGGCAAAGGCAGGGGAAATGACTATGGCTACACCTTC
>NA|NA|TRBV3-1/TRBV3-2|TRBJ1-5
CASSHREREGVPNQPQHF
TGTGCCAGCAGCCATCGAGAACGTGAGGGGGTCCCAAATCAGCCCCAGCATTTT
>TRBD2|once|TRBV2|TRBJ2-3
CASSGTRDTQYF
TGTGCCAGCAGTGGGACTAGGGATACGCAGTATTTT
>NA|NA|TRBV6-5|TRBJ1-5
CASSRGSNQPQHF
TGTGCCAGCAGCCGGGGAAGCAATCAGCCCCAGCATTTT
>TRBD1|NA|TRBV2|TRBJ1-2
CASSGQGVTGYTF
TGTGCCAGCAGTGGACAGGGGGTTACCGGCTACACCTTC